These T cell receptor beta chains were read from a single sample in a study of cytomegalovirus exposure and HLA in healthy donors. TCRdb's copy holds only in-frame clones and misses some; the assay was immunoSEQ multiplex PCR. This repertoire shows approximately 140,000 clones, 75% to 80% found once; its top ten account for roughly 6.2%. Sequenced material: PBMCs. These receptors came from a woman between 35 and 50 years old in good health and CMV-seropositive. Each CDR3 is given with its conserved first and last residue. Each record gives: D gene, V gene, J gene, clone size, CDR3 DNA, CDR3 protein. D genes are given only for firm matches. The listing skips clone size in some rows; elsewhere it reads once, few, many or a size class.

d_call: NA; v_call: TRBV7-6; j_call: TRBJ2-7; clone_size: few; cdr3_nt: TGTGCCAGCAGCTTATTATGGCAGTCCGAGCAGTACTTC; cdr3_aa: CASSLLWQSEQYF
d_call: TRBD2; v_call: TRBV5-1; j_call: TRBJ2-5; clone_size: NA; cdr3_nt: TGCGCCAGCAGCTTGGTTAGCGGGAGAGACCAAGAGACCCAGTACTTC; cdr3_aa: CASSLVSGRDQETQYF
d_call: TRBD2; v_call: TRBV11-2; j_call: TRBJ2-2; clone_size: NA; cdr3_nt: TGTGCCAGCAGCTTATCTAGCGGGCCGAACACCGGGGAGCTGTTTTTT; cdr3_aa: CASSLSSGPNTGELFF
d_call: NA; v_call: TRBV6-1; j_call: TRBJ2-7; clone_size: NA; cdr3_nt: TGTGCCAGCACGTCCCGGGGCGAGCAGTACTTC; cdr3_aa: CASTSRGEQYF
d_call: NA; v_call: TRBV4-2; j_call: TRBJ2-5; clone_size: once; cdr3_nt: TGTGCCAGCAGCCAAGGGACAGCACAAGAAGAGACCCAGTACTTC; cdr3_aa: CASSQGTAQEETQYF
d_call: NA; v_call: TRBV2; j_call: TRBJ2-7; clone_size: NA; cdr3_nt: TGTGCCAGCAGTGAAGGTAGCGAATCCTACGAGCAGTACTTC; cdr3_aa: CASSEGSESYEQYF
d_call: NA; v_call: TRBV6-5; j_call: TRBJ1-1; clone_size: NA; cdr3_nt: TGTGCCAGCCTGGGCCTTCTGGCCACTGAAGCTTTCTTT; cdr3_aa: CASLGLLATEAFF
d_call: NA; v_call: TRBV28; j_call: TRBJ2-2; clone_size: NA; cdr3_nt: TGTGCCAGCAGTTCCTCCGCCGGGGAGCTGTTTTTT; cdr3_aa: CASSSSAGELFF
d_call: TRBD1; v_call: TRBV18; j_call: TRBJ1-2; clone_size: NA; cdr3_nt: TGTGCCAGCTCACCACAAAGGGGGACAGGGCAAGTTCTCGATGGCTACACCTTC; cdr3_aa: CASSPQRGTGQVLDGYTF
d_call: TRBD1; v_call: TRBV5-6; j_call: TRBJ2-5; clone_size: NA; cdr3_nt: TGTGCCAGCAGCGCCGGACAGGGATTGGCGACCCAGTACTTC; cdr3_aa: CASSAGQGLATQYF
d_call: TRBD2; v_call: TRBV7-8; j_call: TRBJ2-2; clone_size: NA; cdr3_nt: TGTGCCAGCAGCTCCCAGGGACTAGCGGGAGGGAAGACCGGGGAGCTGTTTTTT; cdr3_aa: CASSSQGLAGGKTGELFF
d_call: TRBD2; v_call: TRBV5-4; j_call: TRBJ2-7; clone_size: NA; cdr3_nt: TGTGCCAGCAGTCGGGGGGGGGACTACGAGCAGTACTTC; cdr3_aa: CASSRGGDYEQYF
d_call: TRBD2; v_call: TRBV7-2; j_call: TRBJ2-3; clone_size: NA; cdr3_nt: TGTGCCAGCAGGGGAGGGGGCACAGATACGCAGTATTTT; cdr3_aa: CASRGGGTDTQYF
d_call: NA; v_call: TRBV6-6; j_call: TRBJ2-7; clone_size: NA; cdr3_nt: TGTGCCAGCAGTTGGTGGCAGGGTGGCGAGCAGTACTTC; cdr3_aa: CASSWWQGGEQYF
d_call: NA; v_call: TRBV5-8; j_call: TRBJ1-5; clone_size: NA; cdr3_nt: TGTGCCAGCAGCTTGGTTCCTAATAGCAATCAGCCCCAGCATTTT; cdr3_aa: CASSLVPNSNQPQHF
d_call: TRBD1; v_call: TRBV6-6; j_call: TRBJ2-7; clone_size: NA; cdr3_nt: TGTGCCAGCAGTTATGGACAGGGGGCAGCCGAGCAGTACTTC; cdr3_aa: CASSYGQGAAEQYF